This TCR beta chain was observed in a study of spatial heterogeneity in lung cancer. Study-level background: Sequencing consistently turned up more beta-chain sequences than alpha-chain sequences.

V was clipped by 2 bases and J by 3 bases, with 4 bases between them. The CDR3 length is 12 residues. CDR1 MNHEY and CDR2 SVGAGI come from the germline V gene. TCRdb redid the calling of the 5' RACE reads with MiXCR, one entry per CDR3 protein. This table holds 4,000 to 5,000 distinct CDR3 sequences, 15% to 20% found once. Time point described: sample taken at primary tumor resection. Unsorted samples of tumor, nontumor lung or frozen PBMC had their whole RNA sequenced. This clonotype was counted once. The rearrangement links TRBV6-5 to TRBJ2-5; no definite D call. The sequences come from normal lung tissue next to the tumor, collected at surgery. This TCR derives from a male donor with early-stage non-small cell lung cancer. DNA for the CDR3: TGTGCCAGCAGTTACGGGGAAGAGACCCAGTACTTC. Protein product: CASSYGEETQYF.